The clone carrying this TCR beta chain was seen a single time. This sample is drawn from a study of blood T cell repertoires in COVID-19. Method: immunoSEQ multiplex PCR; TCRdb's copy keeps in-frame clones and lacks some. The sample has about 140,000 clones, approximately 88% seen once; the top ten hold roughly a tenth. Germline V CDR1 and CDR2: SGHTA, FQGNSA. V dropped 2 bases and J dropped 5; count of bases not matched to a gene: 2. The CDR3 length is 14 residues. This TCR was recovered from a man aged 55 to 70 with active or convalescent COVID-19. Specimen: peripheral blood. This rearrangement joins TRBV7-2 to TRBJ2-1; 8 bases map to TRBD2. The CDR3: CASSLTSGHNEQFF. The CDR3 bases are TGTGCCAGCAGCTTAACTAGCGGTCACAATGAGCAGTTCTTC.